The 18 T cell receptor beta chains presented below share a single source sample, sequenced in a study of T-cell memory formation after mild COVID-19 (dated by TCRdb to about 2021). The library came from 5' RACE. Instrument used: Illumina NovaSeq 6000. The public reads were reanalyzed by TCRdb: fastp trimming at Q25, MiXCR alignment, in-frame beta chains only. Merged by CDR3 protein, the rows form single entries marked with the most common genes and DNA. In this sample the table shows hundreds of thousands of distinct CDR3 sequences, about 20% of which occur a single time. More than 8% of the sample comes from the top ten. Sequenced material: PBMCs or a T cell subset sorted from them (not recorded which). These receptors came from an adult woman who had mild COVID-19 (a few samples of this study predate the infection). The sample titles of this study are shuffled in the database, so cell type and time point are left out; the donor was told from shared clones.

This clonotype was found many times. This rearrangement joins TRBV6-6 to TRBJ2-5; D call uncertain. Trimming pared 6 bases from V and 5 bases from J, leaving 7 bases between. CDR3 length: 11 residues. Germline CDR1 is MNHNY and CDR2 is SVGAGI (reference sequence). CDR3 protein: CASRGPETQYF. CDR3 bases: TGTGCCAGCAGAGGGCCGGAGACCCAGTACTTC.

V and J are TRBV6-2 or TRBV6-3 and TRBJ2-1; D possibly matches TRBD1 or TRBD2 (7 bases each). The CDR3 has 15 amino acids. Germline V gene sequence: CDR1 MNHEY, CDR2 SVGEGT. Trimming took 8 bases from V and 5 from J, leaving 19 bases between them. The chain's CDR3 is CASLPGGGPHNEQFF. The CDR3 region has the DNA TGTGCCAGCCTCCCAGGGGGAGGGCCCCACAATGAGCAGTTCTTC.

This chain connects TRBV20-1 to TRBJ2-7; 13 positions agree with TRBD2. V lost 6 bases to trimming and J lost 2 bases; unmatched junction nucleotides: 4. CDR1 DFQATT and CDR2 SNEGSKA come from the germline V gene (reference sequence). This CDR3 has 14 residues. CDR3 loop: CSAPLAGGAYEQYF. CDR3 DNA sequence: TGCAGTGCCCCACTAGCGGGGGGGGCCTACGAGCAGTACTTC.

The V call is TRBV19, the J call TRBJ1-5; D gene ambiguous. Trimming shortened V by 1 base and J by 4 bases, and 17 bases separated the two germline ends. Germline V gene data show CDR1 as LNHDA and CDR2 as SQIVND (reference sequence). There are 17 residues in the CDR3. CDR3 protein: CASSIGPQADPNQPQHF. CDR3 bases: TGTGCCAGTAGTATAGGTCCTCAAGCGGACCCTAATCAGCCCCAGCATTTT.

This clonotype was observed many times. This chain connects TRBV7-3 to TRBJ2-5; a weak D match, TRBD2 (6 bases). Germline V gene data show CDR1 as SGHTA and CDR2 as FQGTGA. Trimming cost V 6 bases and J 5 bases, with 16 bases left between them. The CDR3 runs to 14 residues. DNA of the CDR3: TGTGCCAGCAGTTCAGGGTTGGCGGGGGAGACCCAGTACTTC. This gives the protein CASSSGLAGETQYF.

V usage is TRBV29-1 and J usage is TRBJ2-1; a possible D gene is TRBD1 (5 bases). The CDR3 has 13 residues. CDR1 and CDR2 from the germline V gene are SQVTM and ANQGSEA. Trimming stripped 6 bases from V and 5 bases from J, with 14 bases between. CDR3 protein: CSVTQGSHNEQFF. The CDR3 nucleotides read TGCAGCGTCACGCAGGGTTCCCACAATGAGCAGTTCTTC.

The gene calls are TRBV5-1 and TRBJ2-3; TRBD1 matches 7 bases. J was trimmed by 0 bases and V by 4 bases; bases with no gene match: 8. CDR1 SGHRS and CDR2 YFSETQ come from the germline V gene. The CDR3 spans 16 residues. The DNA of the CDR3 is TGCGCCAGCAGCCCGAGGGACAGCATAAGCACAGATACGCAGTATTTT. Protein product: CASSPRDSISTDTQYF. Combining the CDR3 with reference TRBV5-1 and TRBJ2-3 gives the whole variable domain KAGVTQTPRYLIKTRGQQVTLSCSPISGHRSVSWYQQTPGQGLQFLFEYFSETQRNKGNFPGRFSGRQFSNSRSEMNVSTLELGDSALYLCASSPRDSISTDTQYFGPGTRLTVL.

This clonotype came up many times. The chain carries TRBV6-5 and TRBJ1-6; TRBD1 is a possible D gene (5 bases). Trimming pared 4 bases from V and 10 bases from J, leaving 20 bases between. The CDR3 loop spans 16 amino acids. Germline V gene data show CDR1 as MNHEY and CDR2 as SVGAGI. The CDR3 is CASSFLTGLGESPLHF. CDR3 in DNA: TGTGCCAGCAGTTTTTTAACGGGCCTGGGGGAATCACCCCTCCACTTT.

This clonotype was recorded a few times. The V call is TRBV5-1, the J call TRBJ2-1, with a weak D call TRBD2 (6 bases). CDR3 length: 16 amino acids. The V and J ends lost 3 bases and 8 bases respectively, with 21 bases between them. In germline, CDR1 is SGHRS, CDR2 YFSETQ. CDR3 nucleotides: TGCGCCAGCAGCTGGGTCGGGACTCTCGGAGATGATGAGCAGTTCTTC. Its protein product is CASSWVGTLGDDEQFF.

The rearrangement joins TRBV25-1 to TRBJ2-7; 7 bases align to TRBD2. Germline-derived CDR1 and CDR2 are MGHDK and SYGVNS. The CDR3 is 15 residues long. Germline trimming cut 3 bases from V and 0 bases from J; bases unmatched to any gene: 5. This CDR3 reads CASSDGEGNSYEQYF. DNA of the CDR3: TGTGCCAGCAGTGATGGGGAGGGAAACTCCTACGAGCAGTACTTC.

The rearrangement links TRBV7-9 to TRBJ1-6, with D tentatively TRBD1 (5 bases). Deletions cut 0 bases from V and 3 bases from J, with 12 bases between. The CDR3 is 17 amino acids. The germline gives CDR1 SEHNR, CDR2 FQNEAQ (reference sequence). CDR3 sequence: CASSLAQTASYNSPLHF. The DNA of the CDR3 is TGTGCCAGCAGCTTAGCCCAGACAGCGAGCTATAATTCACCCCTCCACTTT.

The J gene is TRBJ2-7, the V gene TRBV4-3, with 9 bases matching TRBD1. The germline CDR1 and CDR2 sequences are LGHNA and YSLEER. This CDR3 is 17 amino acids long. V shed 4 bases and J 4 bases; nucleotides not matched to a gene: 14. CDR3 DNA: TGCGCCAGCAGCCGTCTTGTGACCGGGACAGGGATATACGAGCAGTACTTC. The encoded protein is CASSRLVTGTGIYEQYF.

V gene TRBV19 combines with J gene TRBJ1-5, with a possible D match to TRBD1 (6 bases). Trimming took off 6 bases at V and 0 bases at J, with 12 bases between the two ends. The germline CDR1 and CDR2 sequences are LNHDA and SQIVND (reference sequence). The CDR3 is made up of 15 amino acids. In DNA, the CDR3 is TGTGCCAGTAGCGATACAGGGATTAGCAATCAGCCCCAGCATTTT. This gives the protein CASSDTGISNQPQHF.

This clonotype was detected a few times. Germline and junction disagree at one end, which may indicate a read error. This sequence joins TRBV24-1 and TRBJ2-2; possible D gene TRBD2, 5 bases. Germline CDR1 is KGHDR and CDR2 is SFDVKD. CDR3 length: 16 residues. In DNA form, the CDR3 reads TGTGCCACCAGTGATCCTGGACTGAGGAACGCCGGGGAGCTGTTTTTT. It yields the protein CATSDPGLRNAGELFF.

This clonotype has a handful of counts. This chain links TRBV20-1 with TRBJ1-1; D not certain. The CDR3 extends over 12 amino acids. V lost 1 base and J 5 bases, leaving 8 bases between the germline ends. The germline gives CDR1 DFQATT, CDR2 SNEGSKA (reference sequence). The CDR3 region is CSARGTGTEAFF. Here the CDR3 DNA reads TGCAGTGCTAGAGGCACCGGGACTGAAGCTTTCTTT.

The V call is TRBV27, the J call TRBJ2-5; tentatively, D is TRBD1 (5 bases). CDR3 length: 15 residues. V was shortened by 5 bases and J by 0 bases, with 13 bases between the two germline ends. From germline, CDR1 is MNHEY and CDR2 SMNVEV (reference sequence). This CDR3 is CASSPQTVYQETQYF. The CDR3 region has the DNA TGTGCCAGCAGTCCCCAGACAGTGTACCAAGAGACCCAGTACTTC.

This clonotype was counted a few times. The chain carries TRBV19 and TRBJ1-5; D is ambiguous. The CDR3 sequence is 15 residues long. V gave up 4 bases and J gave up 2 bases, with 12 bases separating them. Germline V CDR1 and CDR2: LNHDA, SQIVND (reference sequence). CDR3 amino acids: CASSTQQSRNQPQHF. The CDR3 DNA reads TGTGCCAGTAGTACACAACAGAGCCGCAATCAGCCCCAGCATTTT.

The chain links TRBV5-1 to TRBJ1-4, with 8 nucleotides matching TRBD1. This CDR3 region has 13 residues. Germline lookup yields CDR1 SGHRS and CDR2 YFSETQ. Unmatched junction bases numbered 7, after V lost 4 bases and J lost 11 bases. Here the CDR3 DNA reads TGCGCCAGCAGCCCAGGGGGCGGGGAGAAACTGTTTTTT. It encodes CASSPGGGEKLFF. The full variable domain, in which reference TRBV5-1 and TRBJ1-4 provide the parts outside the CDR3, is KAGVTQTPRYLIKTRGQQVTLSCSPISGHRSVSWYQQTPGQGLQFLFEYFSETQRNKGNFPGRFSGRQFSNSRSEMNVSTLELGDSALYLCASSPGGGEKLFFGSGTQLSVL.